The table lists the clone carrying this T cell receptor (beta chain) with a few counts. The antigen is not known. This record comes from a study of CD8 T cell repertoires and HIV-1 epitope variants. Study as a whole: Controls were a CMV, EBV and flu peptide pool, Ebola AY9 negative control, and no-peptide well. The study's findings and limits: The TAALDMSHF plasma variant had no responses, unlike KF9 (roughly 5 clonotypes) and HW9 (one).

Using immunoSEQ multiplex PCR, the repertoire was profiled, and TCRdb retains in-frame clones only, with some absent. The sample consists of about 5,800 clones, 66% of them appearing once. This CDR3 is built from 16 residues. Germline CDR1 reads LGHNA; CDR2 reads YSLEER. Trimming at V came to 0 bases and at J to 3 bases, leaving 6 bases not matched to a gene. Sample: cultured CD8+ T cells derived from PBMCs. This receptor was obtained from a male donor with HIV. This chain uses TRBV4-3 with TRBJ2-7; TRBD2 agrees at 9 bases. CDR3 amino acids: CASSQEAGTSNYEQYF. The CDR3 DNA reads TGCGCCAGCAGCCAAGAAGCCGGGACTAGCAACTACGAGCAGTACTTC.